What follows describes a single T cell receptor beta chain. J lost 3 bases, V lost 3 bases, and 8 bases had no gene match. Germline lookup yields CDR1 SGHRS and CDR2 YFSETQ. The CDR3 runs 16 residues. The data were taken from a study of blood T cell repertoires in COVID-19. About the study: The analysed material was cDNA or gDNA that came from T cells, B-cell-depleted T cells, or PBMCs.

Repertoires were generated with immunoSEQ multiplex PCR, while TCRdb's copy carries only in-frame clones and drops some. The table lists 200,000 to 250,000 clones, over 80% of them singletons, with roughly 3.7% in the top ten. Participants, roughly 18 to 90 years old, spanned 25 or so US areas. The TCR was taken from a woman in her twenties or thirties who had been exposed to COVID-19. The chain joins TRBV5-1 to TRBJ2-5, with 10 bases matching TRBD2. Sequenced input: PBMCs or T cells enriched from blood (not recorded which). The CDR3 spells CASSSSQGLAKETQYF. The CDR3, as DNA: TGCGCCAGCAGCTCCAGCCAGGGACTAGCGAAAGAGACCCAGTACTTC. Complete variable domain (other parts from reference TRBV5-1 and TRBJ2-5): KAGVTQTPRYLIKTRGQQVTLSCSPISGHRSVSWYQQTPGQGLQFLFEYFSETQRNKGNFPGRFSGRQFSNSRSEMNVSTLELGDSALYLCASSSSQGLAKETQYFGPGTRLLVL.